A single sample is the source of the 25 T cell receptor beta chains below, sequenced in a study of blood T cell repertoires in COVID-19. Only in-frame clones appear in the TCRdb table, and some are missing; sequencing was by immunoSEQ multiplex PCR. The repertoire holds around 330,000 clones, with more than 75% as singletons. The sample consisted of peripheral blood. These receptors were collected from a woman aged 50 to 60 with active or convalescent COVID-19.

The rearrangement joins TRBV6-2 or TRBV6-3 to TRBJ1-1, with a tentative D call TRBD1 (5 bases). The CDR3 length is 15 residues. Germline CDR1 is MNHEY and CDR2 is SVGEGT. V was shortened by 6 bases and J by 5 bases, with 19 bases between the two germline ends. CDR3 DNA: TGTGCCAGCAGCTTCGCGGGACGAACGGTGACTGAAGCTTTCTTT. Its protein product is CASSFAGRTVTEAFF.

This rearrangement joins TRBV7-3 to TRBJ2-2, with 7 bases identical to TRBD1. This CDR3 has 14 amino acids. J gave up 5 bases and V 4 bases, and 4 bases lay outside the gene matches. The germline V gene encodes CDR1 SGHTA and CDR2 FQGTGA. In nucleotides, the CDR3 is TGTGCCAGCAGCTCAGGGGGAAGGACCGGGGAGCTGTTTTTT. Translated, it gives CASSSGGRTGELFF.

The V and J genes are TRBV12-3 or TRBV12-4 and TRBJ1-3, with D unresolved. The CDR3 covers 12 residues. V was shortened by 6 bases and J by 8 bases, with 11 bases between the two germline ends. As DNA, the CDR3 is TGTGCCAGCAGCGCCCTCATAGACACCATATATTTT. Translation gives CASSALIDTIYF.

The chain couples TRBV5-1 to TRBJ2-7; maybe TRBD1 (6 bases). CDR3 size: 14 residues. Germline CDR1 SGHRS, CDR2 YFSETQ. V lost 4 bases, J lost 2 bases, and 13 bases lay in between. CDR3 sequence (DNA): TGCGCCAGCAGCCTCAGGGGTTCCCCCTACGAGCAGTACTTC. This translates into CASSLRGSPYEQYF.

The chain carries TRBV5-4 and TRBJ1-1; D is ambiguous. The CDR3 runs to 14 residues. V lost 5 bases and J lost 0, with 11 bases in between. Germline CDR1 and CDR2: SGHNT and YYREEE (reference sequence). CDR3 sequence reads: CASRVDLMNTEAFF. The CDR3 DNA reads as TGTGCCAGCAGGGTGGACTTAATGAACACTGAAGCTTTCTTT.

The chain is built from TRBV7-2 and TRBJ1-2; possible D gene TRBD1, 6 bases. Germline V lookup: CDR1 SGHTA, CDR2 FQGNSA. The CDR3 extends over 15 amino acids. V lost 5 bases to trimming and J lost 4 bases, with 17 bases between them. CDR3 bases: TGTGCCAGCAGCGCAATGATAGGACAGCTCTATGGCTACACCTTC. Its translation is CASSAMIGQLYGYTF.

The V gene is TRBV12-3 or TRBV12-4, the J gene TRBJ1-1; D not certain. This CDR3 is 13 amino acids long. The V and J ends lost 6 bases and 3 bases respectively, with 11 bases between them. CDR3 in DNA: TGTGCCAGCAGCCTGATCGGGGACACTGAAGCTTTCTTT. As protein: CASSLIGDTEAFF.

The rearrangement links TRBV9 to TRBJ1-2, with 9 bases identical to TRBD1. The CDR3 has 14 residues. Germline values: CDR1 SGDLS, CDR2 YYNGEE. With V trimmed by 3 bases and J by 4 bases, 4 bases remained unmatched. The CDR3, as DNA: TGTGCCAGCAGCGAGACGGACAGGGGCTATGGCTACACCTTC. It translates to CASSETDRGYGYTF.

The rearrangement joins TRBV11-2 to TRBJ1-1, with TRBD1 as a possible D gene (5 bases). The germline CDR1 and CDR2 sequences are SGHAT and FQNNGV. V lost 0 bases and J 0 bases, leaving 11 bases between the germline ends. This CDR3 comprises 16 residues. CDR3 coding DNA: TGTGCCAGCAGCTTAGATCTTATGACAGTGAACACTGAAGCTTTCTTT. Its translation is CASSLDLMTVNTEAFF.

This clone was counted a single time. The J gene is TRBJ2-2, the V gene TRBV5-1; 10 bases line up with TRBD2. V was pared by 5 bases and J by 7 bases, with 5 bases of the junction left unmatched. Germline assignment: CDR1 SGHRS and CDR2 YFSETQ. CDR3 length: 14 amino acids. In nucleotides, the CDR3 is TGCGCCAGCAGGTCGAGCGGGAGGGTCGGGGAGCTGTTTTTT. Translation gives CASRSSGRVGELFF.

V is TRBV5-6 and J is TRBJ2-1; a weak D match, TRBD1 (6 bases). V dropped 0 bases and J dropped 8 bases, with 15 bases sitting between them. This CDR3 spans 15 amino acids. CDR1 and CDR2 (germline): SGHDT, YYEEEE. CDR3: CASSLGLGGGDEQFF. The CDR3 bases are TGTGCCAGCAGCTTGGGGCTAGGGGGTGGGGATGAGCAGTTCTTC.

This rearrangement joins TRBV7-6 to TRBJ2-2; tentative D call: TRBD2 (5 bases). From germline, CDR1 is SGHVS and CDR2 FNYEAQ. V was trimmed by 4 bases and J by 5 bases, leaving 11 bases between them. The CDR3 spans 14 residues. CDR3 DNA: TGTGCCAGCAGCTACGGACGGGGAACCGGGGAGCTGTTTTTT. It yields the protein CASSYGRGTGELFF.

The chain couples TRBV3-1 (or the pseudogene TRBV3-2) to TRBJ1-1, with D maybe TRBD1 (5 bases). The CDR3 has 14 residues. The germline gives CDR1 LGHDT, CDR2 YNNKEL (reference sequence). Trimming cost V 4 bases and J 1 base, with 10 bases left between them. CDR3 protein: CASSRGTANTEAFF. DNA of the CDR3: TGTGCCAGCAGCCGCGGGACGGCGAACACTGAAGCTTTCTTT.

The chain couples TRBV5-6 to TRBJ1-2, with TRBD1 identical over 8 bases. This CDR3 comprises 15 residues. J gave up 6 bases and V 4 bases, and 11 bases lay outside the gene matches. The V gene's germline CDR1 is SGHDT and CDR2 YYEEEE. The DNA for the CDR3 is TGTGCCAGCAGCCAACAACGAGGACAGGGCCATGGCTACACCTTC. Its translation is CASSQQRGQGHGYTF. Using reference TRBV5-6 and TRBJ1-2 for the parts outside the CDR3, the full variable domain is DAGVTQSPTHLIKTRGQQVTLRCSPKSGHDTVSWYQQALGQGPQFIFQYYEEEERQRGNFPDRFSGHQFPNYSSELNVNALLLGDSALYLCASSQQRGQGHGYTFGSGTRLTVV.

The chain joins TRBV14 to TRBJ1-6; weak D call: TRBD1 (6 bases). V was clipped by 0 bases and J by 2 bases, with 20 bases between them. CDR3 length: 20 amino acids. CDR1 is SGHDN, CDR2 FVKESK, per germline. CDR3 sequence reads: CASSQERKGRDTTYNSPLHF. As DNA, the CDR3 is TGTGCCAGCAGCCAAGAAAGGAAGGGCAGGGACACAACCTATAATTCACCCCTCCACTTT. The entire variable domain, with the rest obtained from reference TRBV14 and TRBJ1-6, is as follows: EAGVTQFPSHSVIEKGQTVTLRCDPISGHDNLYWYRRVMGKEIKFLLHFVKESKQDESGMPNNRFLAERTGGTYSTLKVQPAELEDSGVYFCASSQERKGRDTTYNSPLHFGNGTRLTVT.

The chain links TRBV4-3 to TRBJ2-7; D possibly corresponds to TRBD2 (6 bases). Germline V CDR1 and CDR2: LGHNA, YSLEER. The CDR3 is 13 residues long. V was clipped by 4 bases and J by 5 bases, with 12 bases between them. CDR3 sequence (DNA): TGCGCCAGCAGCCCCAGCTCGGGGGACGAGCAGTACTTC. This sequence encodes CASSPSSGDEQYF.

This chain's CDR3 is CASSYSSSGRTNEQFF. CDR3 nucleotides: TGTGCCAGCAGTTACTCCTCTAGCGGGAGGACCAATGAGCAGTTCTTC. V is TRBV6-5 and J is TRBJ2-1; 11 nucleotides match TRBD2. J gave up 6 bases and V 0 bases, and 4 bases lay outside the gene matches. CDR3 length: 16 residues. Germline CDR1 and CDR2: MNHEY and SVGAGI.

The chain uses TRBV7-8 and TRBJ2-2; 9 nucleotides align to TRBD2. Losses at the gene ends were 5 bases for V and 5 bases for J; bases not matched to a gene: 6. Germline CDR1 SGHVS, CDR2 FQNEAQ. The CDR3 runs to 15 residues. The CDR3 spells CASSRTSEVTGELFF. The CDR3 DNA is TGTGCCAGCAGCCGGACTAGCGAAGTTACCGGGGAGCTGTTTTTT.

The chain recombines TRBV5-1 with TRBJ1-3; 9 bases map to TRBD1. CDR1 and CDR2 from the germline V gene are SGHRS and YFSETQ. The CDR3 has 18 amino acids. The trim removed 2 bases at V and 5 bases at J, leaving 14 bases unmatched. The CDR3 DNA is TGCGCCAGCAGCTTAACTACTGCCGGGACAGGGACGCGAAACACCATATATTTT. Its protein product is CASSLTTAGTGTRNTIYF.

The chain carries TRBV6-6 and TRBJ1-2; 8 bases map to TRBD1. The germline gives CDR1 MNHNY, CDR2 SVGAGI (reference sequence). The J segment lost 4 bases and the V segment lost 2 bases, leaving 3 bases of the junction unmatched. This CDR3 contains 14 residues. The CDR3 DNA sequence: TGTGCCAGCAGTTACGACCAGGGGGCCTATGGCTACACCTTC. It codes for CASSYDQGAYGYTF.

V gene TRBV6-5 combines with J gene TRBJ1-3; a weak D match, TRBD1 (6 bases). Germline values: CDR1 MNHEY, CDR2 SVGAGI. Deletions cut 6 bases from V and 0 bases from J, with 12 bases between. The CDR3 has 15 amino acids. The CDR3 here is CASRGRGRSGNTIYF. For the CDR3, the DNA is TGTGCCAGCAGAGGCAGGGGACGCTCTGGAAACACCATATATTTT.

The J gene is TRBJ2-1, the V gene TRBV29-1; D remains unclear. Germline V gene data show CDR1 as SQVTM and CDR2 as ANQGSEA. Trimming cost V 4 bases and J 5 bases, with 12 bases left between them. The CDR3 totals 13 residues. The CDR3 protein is CSVVVTVHNEQFF. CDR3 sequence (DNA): TGCAGCGTTGTAGTGACTGTGCACAATGAGCAGTTCTTC.

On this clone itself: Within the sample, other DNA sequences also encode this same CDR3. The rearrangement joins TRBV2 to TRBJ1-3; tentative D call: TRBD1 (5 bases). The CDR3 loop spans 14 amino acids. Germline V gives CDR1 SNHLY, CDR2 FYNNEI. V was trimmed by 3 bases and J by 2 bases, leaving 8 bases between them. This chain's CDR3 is CASSDSGAGNTIYF. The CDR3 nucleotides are TGTGCCAGCAGTGATTCGGGGGCTGGAAACACCATATATTTT.

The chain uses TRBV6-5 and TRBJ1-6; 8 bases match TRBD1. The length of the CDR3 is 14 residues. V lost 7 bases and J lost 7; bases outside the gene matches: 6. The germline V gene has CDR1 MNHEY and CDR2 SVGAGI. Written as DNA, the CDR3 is TGTGCCAGCACCCTGGGACAGGCGAATTCACCCCTCCACTTT. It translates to CASTLGQANSPLHF.

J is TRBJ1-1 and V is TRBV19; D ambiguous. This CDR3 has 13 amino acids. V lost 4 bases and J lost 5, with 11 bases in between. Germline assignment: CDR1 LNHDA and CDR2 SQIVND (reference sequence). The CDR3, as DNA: TGTGCCAGTAGTACGGTAACGGGAACTGAAGCTTTCTTT. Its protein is CASSTVTGTEAFF. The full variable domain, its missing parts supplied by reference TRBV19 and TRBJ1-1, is DGGITQSPKYLFRKEGQNVTLSCEQNLNHDAMYWYRQDPGQGLRLIYYSQIVNDFQKGDIAEGYSVSREKKESFPLTVTSAQKNPTAFYLCASSTVTGTEAFFGQGTRLTVV.